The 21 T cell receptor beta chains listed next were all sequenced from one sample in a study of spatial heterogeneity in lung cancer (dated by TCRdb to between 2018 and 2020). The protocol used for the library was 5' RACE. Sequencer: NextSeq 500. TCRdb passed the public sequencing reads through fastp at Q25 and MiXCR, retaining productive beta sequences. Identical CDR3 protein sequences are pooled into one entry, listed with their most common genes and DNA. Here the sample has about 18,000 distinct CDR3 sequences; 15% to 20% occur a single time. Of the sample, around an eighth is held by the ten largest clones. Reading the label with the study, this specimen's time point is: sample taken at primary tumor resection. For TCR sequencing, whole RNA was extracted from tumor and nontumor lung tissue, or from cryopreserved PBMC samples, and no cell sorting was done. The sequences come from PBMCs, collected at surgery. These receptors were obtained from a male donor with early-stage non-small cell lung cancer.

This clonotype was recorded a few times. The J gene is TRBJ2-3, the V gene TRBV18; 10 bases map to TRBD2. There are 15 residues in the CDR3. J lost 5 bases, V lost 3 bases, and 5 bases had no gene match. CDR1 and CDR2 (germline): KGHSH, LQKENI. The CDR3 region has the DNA TGTGCCAGCTCACCGGGACTAGCGAGGGGAGATACGCAGTATTTT. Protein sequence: CASSPGLARGDTQYF.

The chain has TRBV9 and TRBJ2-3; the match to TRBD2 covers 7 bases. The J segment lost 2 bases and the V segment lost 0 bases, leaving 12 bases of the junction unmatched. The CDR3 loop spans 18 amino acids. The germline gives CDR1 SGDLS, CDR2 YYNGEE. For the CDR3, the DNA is TGTGCCAGCAGCGTAGCCCCCCCGGGACTACTAAACACAGATACGCAGTATTTT. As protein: CASSVAPPGLLNTDTQYF.

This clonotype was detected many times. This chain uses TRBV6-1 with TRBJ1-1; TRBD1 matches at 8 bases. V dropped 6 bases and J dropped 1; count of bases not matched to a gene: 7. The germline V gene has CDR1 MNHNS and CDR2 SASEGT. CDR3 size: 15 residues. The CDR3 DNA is TGTGCCAGCAGATTAGAGACAGGGGAGAACACTGAAGCTTTCTTT. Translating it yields CASRLETGENTEAFF.

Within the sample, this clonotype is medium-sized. As DNA, the CDR3 is TGCAGTGCTAGAGATCGGAGGTTTTATGAAAAACTGTTTTTT. Protein: CSARDRRFYEKLFF. J is TRBJ1-4 and V is TRBV20-1; D not resolved. The V end was cut by 0 bases, the J end by 6 bases, with 11 bases between. Per germline, CDR1 DFQATT and CDR2 SNEGSKA (reference sequence). The CDR3 covers 14 residues.

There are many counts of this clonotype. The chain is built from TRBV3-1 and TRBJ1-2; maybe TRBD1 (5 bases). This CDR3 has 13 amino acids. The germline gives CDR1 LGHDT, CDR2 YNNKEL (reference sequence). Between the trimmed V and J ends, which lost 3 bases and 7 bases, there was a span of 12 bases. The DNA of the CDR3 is TGTGCCAGCAGCCAGCCGGGGGAACGTGGCTACACCTTC. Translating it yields CASSQPGERGYTF.

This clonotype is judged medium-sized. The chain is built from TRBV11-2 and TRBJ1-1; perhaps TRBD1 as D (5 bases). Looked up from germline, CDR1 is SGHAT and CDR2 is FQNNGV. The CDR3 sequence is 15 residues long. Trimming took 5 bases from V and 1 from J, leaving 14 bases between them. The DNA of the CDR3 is TGTGCCAGCAGCCCCCGGACACGCGAGAACACTGAAGCTTTCTTT. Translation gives CASSPRTRENTEAFF. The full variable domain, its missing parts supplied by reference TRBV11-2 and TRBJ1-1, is EAGVAQSPRYKIIEKRQSVAFWCNPISGHATLYWYQQILGQGPKLLIQFQNNGVVDDSQLPKDRFSAERLKGVDSTLKIQPAKLEDSAVYLCASSPRTRENTEAFFGQGTRLTVV.

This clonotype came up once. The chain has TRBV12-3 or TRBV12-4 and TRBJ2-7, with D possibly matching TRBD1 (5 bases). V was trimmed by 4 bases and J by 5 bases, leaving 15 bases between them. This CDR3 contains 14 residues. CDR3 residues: CASSWGVVADEQYF. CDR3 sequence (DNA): TGTGCCAGCAGTTGGGGCGTTGTAGCCGACGAGCAGTACTTC.

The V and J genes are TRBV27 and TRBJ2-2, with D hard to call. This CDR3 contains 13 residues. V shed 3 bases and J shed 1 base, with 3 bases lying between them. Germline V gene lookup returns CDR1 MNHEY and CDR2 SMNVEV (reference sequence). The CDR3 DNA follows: TGTGCCAGCAGTTTCCTGAACACCGGGGAGCTGTTTTTT. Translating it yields CASSFLNTGELFF.

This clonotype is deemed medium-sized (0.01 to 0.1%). The chain's CDR3 is CASRTRNQETQYF. CDR3 DNA: TGTGCCAGCAGGACCAGGAACCAAGAGACCCAGTACTTC. The gene calls are TRBV5-6 and TRBJ2-5; D remains ambiguous. The CDR3 spans 13 residues. Germline CDR1 reads SGHDT; CDR2 reads YYEEEE. Trimming took 5 bases from V and 0 from J, leaving 8 bases between them.

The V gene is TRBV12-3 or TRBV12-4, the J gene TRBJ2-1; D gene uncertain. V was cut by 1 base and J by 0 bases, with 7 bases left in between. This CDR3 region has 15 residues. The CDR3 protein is CASSLGSPSYNEQFF. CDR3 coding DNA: TGTGCCAGCAGTTTAGGTTCCCCCTCCTACAATGAGCAGTTCTTC.

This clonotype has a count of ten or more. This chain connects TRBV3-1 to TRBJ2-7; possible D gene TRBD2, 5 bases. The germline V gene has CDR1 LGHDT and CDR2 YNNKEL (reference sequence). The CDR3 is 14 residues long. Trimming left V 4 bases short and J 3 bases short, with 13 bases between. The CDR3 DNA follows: TGTGCCAGCAGCCCGGAGGCAGGTGTCTACGAGCAGTACTTC. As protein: CASSPEAGVYEQYF.

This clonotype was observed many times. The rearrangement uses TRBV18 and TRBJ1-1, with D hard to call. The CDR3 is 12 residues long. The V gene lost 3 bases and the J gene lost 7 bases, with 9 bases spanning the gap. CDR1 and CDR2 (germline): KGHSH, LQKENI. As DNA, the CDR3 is TGTGCCAGCTCACCGTCCCCGCTTGAAGCTTTCTTT. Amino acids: CASSPSPLEAFF.

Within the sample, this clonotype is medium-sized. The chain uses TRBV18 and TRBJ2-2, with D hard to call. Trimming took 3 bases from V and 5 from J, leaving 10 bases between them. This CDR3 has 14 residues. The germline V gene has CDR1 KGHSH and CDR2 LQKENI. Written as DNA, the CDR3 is TGTGCCAGCTCACCTAGGGTGGAGACCGGGGAGCTGTTTTTT. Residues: CASSPRVETGELFF. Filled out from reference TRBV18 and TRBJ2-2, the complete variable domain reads NAGVMQNPRHLVRRRGQEARLRCSPMKGHSHVYWYRQLPEEGLKFMVYLQKENIIDESGMPKERFSAEFPKEGPSILRIQQVVRGDSAAYFCASSPRVETGELFFGEGSRLTVL.

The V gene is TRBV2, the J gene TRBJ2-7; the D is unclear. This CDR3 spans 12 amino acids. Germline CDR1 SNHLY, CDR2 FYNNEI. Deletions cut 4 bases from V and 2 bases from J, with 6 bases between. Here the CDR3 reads CASSVTTYEQYF. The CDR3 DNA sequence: TGTGCCAGCAGTGTGACAACCTACGAGCAGTACTTC.

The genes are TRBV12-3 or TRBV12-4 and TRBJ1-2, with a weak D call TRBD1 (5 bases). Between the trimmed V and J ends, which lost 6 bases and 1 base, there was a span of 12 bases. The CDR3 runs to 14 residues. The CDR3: CASSRDGSNYGYTF. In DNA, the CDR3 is TGTGCCAGCAGCCGGGACGGGAGTAACTATGGCTACACCTTC.

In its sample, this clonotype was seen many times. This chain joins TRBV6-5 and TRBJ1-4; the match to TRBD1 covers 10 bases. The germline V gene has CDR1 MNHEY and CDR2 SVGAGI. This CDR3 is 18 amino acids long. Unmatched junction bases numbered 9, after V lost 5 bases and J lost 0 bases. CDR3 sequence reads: CASSPATGGEATNEKLFF. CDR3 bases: TGTGCCAGCAGTCCCGCGACAGGGGGCGAGGCAACTAATGAAAAACTGTTTTTT.

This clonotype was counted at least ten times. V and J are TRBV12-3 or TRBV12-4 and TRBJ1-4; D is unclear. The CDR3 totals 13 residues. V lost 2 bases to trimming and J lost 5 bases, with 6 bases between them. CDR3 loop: CASSLMQNEKLFF. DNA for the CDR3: TGTGCCAGCAGTTTAATGCAGAATGAAAAACTGTTTTTT.

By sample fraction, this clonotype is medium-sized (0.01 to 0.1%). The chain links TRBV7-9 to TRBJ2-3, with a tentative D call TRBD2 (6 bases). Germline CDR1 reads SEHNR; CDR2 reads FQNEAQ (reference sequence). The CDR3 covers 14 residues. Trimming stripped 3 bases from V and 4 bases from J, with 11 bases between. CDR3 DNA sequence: TGTGCCAGCAGCTTTTCGACTAGTGCAGATACGCAGTATTTT. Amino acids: CASSFSTSADTQYF.

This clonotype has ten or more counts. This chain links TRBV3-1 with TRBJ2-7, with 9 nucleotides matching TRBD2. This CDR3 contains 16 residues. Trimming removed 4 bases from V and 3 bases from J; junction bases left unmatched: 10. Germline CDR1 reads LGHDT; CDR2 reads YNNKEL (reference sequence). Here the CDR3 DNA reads TGTGCCAGCAGCCTTGGCCCGACTAGCGGACTCTACGAGCAGTACTTC. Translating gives CASSLGPTSGLYEQYF.

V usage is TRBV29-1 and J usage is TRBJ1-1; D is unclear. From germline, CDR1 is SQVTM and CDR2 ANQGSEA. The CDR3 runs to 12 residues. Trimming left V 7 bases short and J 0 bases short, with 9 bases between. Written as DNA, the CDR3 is TGCAGCGGCTCCGCAATGAACACTGAAGCTTTCTTT. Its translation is CSGSAMNTEAFF.

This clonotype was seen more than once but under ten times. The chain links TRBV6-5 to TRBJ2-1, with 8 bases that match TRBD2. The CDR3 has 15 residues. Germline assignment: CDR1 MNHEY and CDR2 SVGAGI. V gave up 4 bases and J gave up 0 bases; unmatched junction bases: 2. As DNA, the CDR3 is TGTGCCAGCAGTTTGAGCGGGAGCTCCTACAATGAGCAGTTCTTC. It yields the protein CASSLSGSSYNEQFF.